These T cell receptor beta chains were read from a single sample in a study of blood T cells in healthy people across ages. MiXCR was run by TCRdb on the 5' RACE reads, yielding one entry per CDR3 protein. In the table there are about 940,000 distinct CDR3 sequences, under 50% of which are singletons. The sequencing sample was made of blood. These receptors were collected from a man in his thirties or forties in good health. The CDR3 runs from the conserved cysteine through the conserved F or W. The D gene is left open where the match is weak. Where a row states a size, it is once, few, many or the class of an expanded clone; other rows omit it.

clone_size: few
d_call: TRBD1
j_call: TRBJ2-7
v_call: TRBV4-1
cdr3_aa: CASSQGQGDFYVQYF
cdr3_nt: TGCGCCAGCAGCCAAGGACAGGGGGACTTCTACGTGCAGTACTTC

clone_size: -
d_call: -
j_call: TRBJ2-1
v_call: TRBV30
cdr3_aa: CAWGKGSYNEQFF
cdr3_nt: TGTGCCTGGGGGAAGGGGTCCTACAATGAGCAGTTCTTC

clone_size: few
d_call: TRBD2
j_call: TRBJ2-3
v_call: TRBV5-1
cdr3_aa: CASSLPGLAGGRTDTQYF
cdr3_nt: TGCGCCAGCAGCTTGCCCGGACTAGCGGGGGGCCGCACAGATACGCAGTATTTT

clone_size: -
d_call: TRBD2
j_call: TRBJ2-3
v_call: TRBV7-6
cdr3_aa: CASSLGGGFRTDTQYF
cdr3_nt: TGTGCCAGCAGCTTAGGCGGGGGGTTTCGCACAGATACGCAGTATTTT

clone_size: few
d_call: -
j_call: TRBJ2-7
v_call: TRBV10-3
cdr3_aa: CAIGRDLYEQYF
cdr3_nt: TGTGCCATCGGTCGGGACCTCTACGAGCAGTACTTC

clone_size: few
d_call: TRBD1
j_call: TRBJ1-5
v_call: TRBV14
cdr3_aa: CASSQDHRGQPQHF
cdr3_nt: TGTGCCAGCAGCCAAGACCACAGGGGTCAGCCCCAGCATTTT

clone_size: -
d_call: -
j_call: TRBJ2-7
v_call: TRBV30
cdr3_aa: CAGSGEVEQYF
cdr3_nt: TGTGCCGGGAGTGGAGAGGTCGAGCAGTACTTC

clone_size: -
d_call: -
j_call: TRBJ2-7
v_call: TRBV4-1
cdr3_aa: CASSQENRETYEQYF
cdr3_nt: TGCGCCAGCAGCCAAGAGAACAGGGAAACCTACGAGCAGTACTTC

clone_size: -
d_call: -
j_call: TRBJ2-5
v_call: TRBV10-3
cdr3_aa: CAISERLANQETQYF
cdr3_nt: TGTGCCATCAGTGAGAGGCTAGCCAACCAAGAGACCCAGTACTTC

clone_size: few
d_call: TRBD2
j_call: TRBJ2-5
v_call: TRBV20-1
cdr3_aa: CSAFDRRTSGGIETQYF
cdr3_nt: TGCAGTGCTTTCGATAGACGGACTAGCGGGGGGATCGAGACCCAGTACTTC

clone_size: -
d_call: TRBD2
j_call: TRBJ2-3
v_call: TRBV5-1
cdr3_aa: CASSLALAGVADTQYF
cdr3_nt: TGCGCCAGCAGCTTGGCACTAGCGGGTGTCGCAGATACGCAGTATTTT

clone_size: -
d_call: -
j_call: TRBJ2-1
v_call: TRBV7-2
cdr3_aa: CASSLRRNEQFF
cdr3_nt: TGTGCCAGCAGCTTAAGGCGTAATGAGCAGTTCTTC

clone_size: many
d_call: -
j_call: TRBJ2-3
v_call: TRBV3-1
cdr3_aa: CASSQTDTQYF
cdr3_nt: TGTGCCAGCAGCCAGACAGATACGCAGTATTTT

clone_size: -
d_call: -
j_call: TRBJ1-1
v_call: TRBV20-1
cdr3_aa: CSARDISMNTEAFF
cdr3_nt: TGCAGTGCTAGAGATATCTCCATGAACACTGAAGCTTTCTTT

clone_size: -
d_call: -
j_call: TRBJ2-1
v_call: TRBV24-1
cdr3_aa: CATSDYSGEETQFF
cdr3_nt: TGTGCCACCAGTGATTACTCAGGGGAAGAGACCCAGTTCTTC

clone_size: -
d_call: -
j_call: TRBJ1-2
v_call: TRBV7-9
cdr3_aa: CASSLQFGRGLGYGYTF
cdr3_nt: TGTGCCAGCAGCCTTCAGTTCGGCCGGGGGCTAGGCTATGGCTACACCTTC

clone_size: few
d_call: -
j_call: TRBJ2-2
v_call: TRBV5-1
cdr3_aa: CASAKSTLNTGELFF
cdr3_nt: TGCGCCAGCGCGAAATCGACACTTAACACCGGGGAGCTGTTTTTT

clone_size: -
d_call: TRBD1
j_call: TRBJ2-7
v_call: TRBV12-3/TRBV12-4
cdr3_aa: CASSFWDSASYEQYF
cdr3_nt: TGTGCCAGCAGTTTTTGGGACAGCGCCTCCTACGAGCAGTACTTC

clone_size: few
d_call: TRBD1
j_call: TRBJ1-6
v_call: TRBV30
cdr3_aa: CAWSVRNGRGNSPLHF
cdr3_nt: TGTGCCTGGAGTGTACGTAATGGCAGGGGGAATTCACCCCTCCACTTT

clone_size: -
d_call: -
j_call: TRBJ1-2
v_call: TRBV3-1
cdr3_aa: CASRSDNHQGYTF
cdr3_nt: TGTGCCAGCAGATCCGACAACCACCAGGGCTACACCTTC

clone_size: few
d_call: TRBD1
j_call: TRBJ1-4
v_call: TRBV4-2
cdr3_aa: CASSQEAPGQGYEKLFF
cdr3_nt: TGTGCCAGCAGCCAAGAGGCTCCGGGACAGGGATATGAAAAACTGTTTTTT

clone_size: few
d_call: -
j_call: TRBJ1-5
v_call: TRBV20-1
cdr3_aa: CSARDGSFSYSNQPQHF
cdr3_nt: TGCAGTGCTAGAGACGGCTCATTCTCCTATAGCAATCAGCCCCAGCATTTT

clone_size: few
d_call: TRBD2
j_call: TRBJ2-1
v_call: TRBV28
cdr3_aa: CATADSGGGVKEQFF
cdr3_nt: TGTGCCACCGCTGATTCGGGCGGGGGAGTTAAGGAGCAGTTCTTC

clone_size: -
d_call: TRBD1
j_call: TRBJ2-5
v_call: TRBV20-1
cdr3_aa: CSAGSGTGGGETQYF
cdr3_nt: TGCAGTGCTGGATCCGGGACAGGGGGCGGGGAGACCCAGTACTTC

clone_size: once
d_call: -
j_call: TRBJ2-2
v_call: TRBV2
cdr3_aa: CASTKGVTGELFF
cdr3_nt: TGTGCCAGCACCAAAGGGGTTACCGGGGAGCTGTTTTTT

clone_size: -
d_call: -
j_call: TRBJ1-3
v_call: TRBV9
cdr3_aa: CTSSAGASGPNTIYF
cdr3_nt: TGTACCAGCAGCGCAGGAGCATCAGGGCCGAACACCATATATTTT

clone_size: -
d_call: -
j_call: TRBJ1-2
v_call: TRBV5-5
cdr3_aa: CASTDDTANYGYTF
cdr3_nt: TGTGCCAGCACGGACGACACGGCTAACTATGGCTACACCTTC

clone_size: -
d_call: TRBD2
j_call: TRBJ2-1
v_call: TRBV20-1
cdr3_aa: CSASASGGNYNEQFF
cdr3_nt: TGCAGTGCTAGTGCCAGCGGGGGGAACTACAATGAGCAGTTCTTC

clone_size: -
d_call: -
j_call: TRBJ1-6
v_call: TRBV25-1
cdr3_aa: CASSEFPGKTNVGDSPLHF
cdr3_nt: TGTGCCAGCAGTGAATTTCCAGGAAAAACGAATGTAGGGGATTCACCCCTCCACTTT

clone_size: many
d_call: -
j_call: TRBJ2-7
v_call: TRBV5-1
cdr3_aa: CASSFDFSYEQYF
cdr3_nt: TGCGCCAGCAGCTTTGACTTTAGCTACGAGCAGTACTTC

clone_size: -
d_call: -
j_call: TRBJ1-4
v_call: TRBV28
cdr3_aa: CASSFTGRSEKLFF
cdr3_nt: TGTGCCAGCAGTTTCACGGGGCGGAGTGAAAAACTGTTTTTT

clone_size: -
d_call: -
j_call: TRBJ1-2
v_call: TRBV20-1
cdr3_aa: CSTRGDALDGYTF
cdr3_nt: TGCAGTACCCGAGGTGACGCCCTTGATGGCTACACCTTC

clone_size: -
d_call: TRBD1
j_call: TRBJ2-1
v_call: TRBV7-2
cdr3_aa: CASSSGTGRGSNEQFF
cdr3_nt: TGTGCCAGCAGCTCGGGGACAGGCAGGGGGTCCAATGAGCAGTTCTTC

clone_size: -
d_call: TRBD1
j_call: TRBJ1-6
v_call: TRBV11-1
cdr3_aa: CASSDVRGNSPLHF
cdr3_nt: TGTGCCAGCAGCGACGTCAGGGGGAATTCACCCCTCCACTTT

clone_size: -
d_call: TRBD1
j_call: TRBJ1-5
v_call: TRBV7-2
cdr3_aa: CASSLAPTGVNQPQHF
cdr3_nt: TGTGCCAGCAGCTTGGCACCGACAGGGGTAAACCAGCCCCAGCATTTT

clone_size: -
d_call: TRBD2
j_call: TRBJ2-5
v_call: TRBV6-5
cdr3_aa: CASRGLARLQETQYF
cdr3_nt: TGTGCCAGCAGAGGACTAGCGAGGCTCCAAGAGACCCAGTACTTC

clone_size: many
d_call: -
j_call: TRBJ2-1
v_call: TRBV28
cdr3_aa: CASSELSYNEQFF
cdr3_nt: TGTGCCAGCAGCGAACTCTCCTACAATGAGCAGTTCTTC

clone_size: few
d_call: -
j_call: TRBJ2-3
v_call: TRBV4-2
cdr3_aa: CASSQAGLSVTDTQYF
cdr3_nt: TGTGCCAGCAGCCAAGCAGGGTTGAGTGTGACAGATACGCAGTATTTT

clone_size: few
d_call: TRBD2
j_call: TRBJ2-5
v_call: TRBV20-1
cdr3_aa: CSARTSGKETQYF
cdr3_nt: TGCAGTGCTAGGACTAGCGGGAAGGAGACCCAGTACTTC

clone_size: -
d_call: -
j_call: TRBJ1-1
v_call: TRBV20-1
cdr3_aa: CSARGLGAITNTEAFF
cdr3_nt: TGCAGTGCTAGAGGGTTAGGGGCTATCACGAACACCGAAGCTTTCTTT

clone_size: few
d_call: -
j_call: TRBJ2-7
v_call: TRBV7-2
cdr3_aa: CASSLDAQTSYEQYF
cdr3_nt: TGTGCCAGCAGCTTAGATGCCCAGACTTCCTACGAGCAGTACTTC

clone_size: -
d_call: TRBD1
j_call: TRBJ2-3
v_call: TRBV7-9
cdr3_aa: CASSRRTGQNQPSTDTQYF
cdr3_nt: TGTGCCAGCAGCCGGAGGACAGGCCAAAATCAACCTAGCACAGATACGCAGTATTTT

clone_size: -
d_call: -
j_call: TRBJ2-3
v_call: TRBV9
cdr3_aa: CASSVEGREDTQYF
cdr3_nt: TGTGCCAGCAGCGTAGAAGGACGGGAAGATACGCAGTATTTT

clone_size: -
d_call: -
j_call: TRBJ1-5
v_call: TRBV6-1
cdr3_aa: CASIPGDSNQPQHF
cdr3_nt: TGTGCCAGCATCCCGGGGGATAGCAATCAGCCCCAGCATTTT

clone_size: -
d_call: -
j_call: TRBJ1-1
v_call: TRBV4-3
cdr3_aa: CASSQASGTGTRAFF
cdr3_nt: TGCGCCAGCAGCCAAGCTTCCGGGACTGGGACAAGAGCTTTCTTT

clone_size: -
d_call: -
j_call: TRBJ2-7
v_call: TRBV29-1
cdr3_aa: CSVVDRVGSYEQYF
cdr3_nt: TGCAGCGTTGTAGACCGTGTCGGCTCCTACGAGCAGTACTTC

clone_size: few
d_call: -
j_call: TRBJ1-1
v_call: TRBV7-9
cdr3_aa: CASHPGPGEGEAFF
cdr3_nt: TGTGCCAGCCACCCGGGGCCAGGGGAGGGTGAAGCTTTCTTT

clone_size: -
d_call: -
j_call: TRBJ2-6
v_call: TRBV18
cdr3_aa: CASSPPGDTGANVLTF
cdr3_nt: TGTGCCAGCTCACCACCAGGGGACACTGGGGCCAACGTCCTGACTTTC

clone_size: -
d_call: TRBD1
j_call: TRBJ2-3
v_call: TRBV5-6
cdr3_aa: CASSWGTGGDTQYF
cdr3_nt: TGTGCCAGCAGCTGGGGGACAGGCGGAGATACGCAGTATTTT

clone_size: once
d_call: -
j_call: TRBJ2-5
v_call: TRBV3-1
cdr3_aa: CASSQEKETQYF
cdr3_nt: TGTGCCAGCAGCCAAGAGAAAGAGACCCAGTACTTC

clone_size: once
d_call: TRBD1
j_call: TRBJ1-2
v_call: TRBV4-3
cdr3_aa: CASSQDWVTGVKANYGYTF
cdr3_nt: TGCGCCAGCAGCCAAGACTGGGTGACAGGGGTGAAAGCTAACTATGGCTACACCTTC

clone_size: few
d_call: -
j_call: TRBJ1-1
v_call: TRBV9
cdr3_aa: CASSVSWGADTEAFF
cdr3_nt: TGTGCCAGCAGCGTAAGTTGGGGGGCGGACACTGAAGCTTTCTTT

clone_size: -
d_call: TRBD1
j_call: TRBJ2-1
v_call: TRBV4-1
cdr3_aa: CASSSDRGRTQFF
cdr3_nt: TGCGCCAGCAGCTCGGACAGGGGGCGAACGCAGTTCTTC

clone_size: -
d_call: -
j_call: TRBJ2-7
v_call: TRBV20-1
cdr3_aa: CSARPEPEGPYSYEQYF
cdr3_nt: TGCAGTGCTAGACCCGAACCCGAGGGGCCCTACTCCTACGAGCAGTACTTC

clone_size: -
d_call: TRBD2
j_call: TRBJ2-3
v_call: TRBV6-6
cdr3_aa: CASSGQEASGSDTQYF
cdr3_nt: TGTGCCAGCAGTGGCCAAGAAGCTAGCGGATCGGATACGCAGTATTTT

clone_size: few
d_call: TRBD1
j_call: TRBJ1-6
v_call: TRBV7-9
cdr3_aa: CASSFRTGGSGSPLHF
cdr3_nt: TGTGCCAGCAGCTTCAGGACAGGGGGTTCGGGTTCACCCCTCCACTTT

clone_size: -
d_call: TRBD1
j_call: TRBJ1-2
v_call: TRBV5-1
cdr3_aa: CASSLGSRQGGYTF
cdr3_nt: TGCGCCAGCAGCTTGGGGTCCCGACAGGGCGGCTACACCTTC

clone_size: once
d_call: TRBD1
j_call: TRBJ1-2
v_call: TRBV5-1
cdr3_aa: CASSSLPPGQGAGGYTF
cdr3_nt: TGCGCCAGCAGCTCCCTGCCACCGGGACAGGGGGCGGGAGGCTACACCTTC